This TCR beta chain was captured in a study of shared clonotypes between healthy human individuals. Findings and caveats of the study: Non-shared clonotypes had lower generation probabilities than clonotypes shared by all four sorted-subset donors. Represented genetic and exposure-history diversity was restricted by having few donors. Clonotype sharing among the donors was expected to vary with sequencing depth. Naive subsets generally exceeded memory subsets in estimated richness.

Here immunoSEQ multiplex PCR was the method, and the copy in TCRdb shows in-frame clones only, minus some. The sample has about 1.5 million clones, around 97% seen once. As concerns this clone: What it recognizes is unknown.

Losses at the gene ends were 4 bases for V and 4 bases for J; bases not matched to a gene: 8. The CDR3 runs 15 residues. Germline V CDR1 and CDR2: LNHDA, SQIVND (reference sequence). This sequence was found in a man aged 30 to 39 in good health. This rearrangement joins TRBV19 to TRBJ2-3; 7 bases are a match to TRBD1. Input material: naive CD4+ T cells sorted from blood. Subset specified: CD45RA+ positively selected. CDR3 amino acids: CASSKPGQLADTQYF. The CDR3 region has the DNA TGTGCCAGTAGTAAACCGGGACAGTTAGCAGATACGCAGTATTTT.